The rows below give T cell receptor beta chains drawn from one sample of a study of T cell responses to AZD1222 COVID-19 vaccine. Using immunoSEQ multiplex PCR, the repertoire was profiled, and TCRdb retains in-frame clones only, with some absent. The repertoire includes 40,000 to 45,000 clones, around 77% of them detected once, and less than 25% sits in the top ten. This sample comprised peripheral blood, obtained 28 days after the second dose of the MenACWY control vaccine. All receptors come from an adult who received the MenACWY meningococcal vaccine as a control. Each CDR3 is given with its conserved first and last residue. D genes are given only for firm matches. Where a row states a size, it is once, few, many or the class of an expanded clone; other rows omit it.

J gene: TRBJ2-6
V gene: TRBV19
D gene: -
clone size: -
CDR3 protein: CAGRRTSGANVLTF
CDR3 DNA: TGTGCCGGGCGGCGAACCTCTGGGGCCAACGTCCTGACTTTC

J gene: TRBJ2-3
V gene: TRBV28
D gene: TRBD1
clone size: -
CDR3 protein: CASSPWTGGTDTQYF
CDR3 DNA: TGTGCCAGCAGTCCATGGACAGGGGGCACAGATACGCAGTATTTT

J gene: TRBJ2-7
V gene: TRBV28
D gene: -
clone size: -
CDR3 protein: CASSSPSVGDPYEQYF
CDR3 DNA: TGTGCCAGCAGTTCCCCTTCAGTAGGGGACCCCTACGAGCAGTACTTC

J gene: TRBJ2-1
V gene: TRBV5-1
D gene: -
clone size: -
CDR3 protein: CASSSPGGDEQFF
CDR3 DNA: TGCGCCAGCAGCTCGCCTGGCGGCGATGAGCAGTTCTTC

J gene: TRBJ1-1
V gene: TRBV5-6
D gene: -
clone size: few
CDR3 protein: CASSWGPDEVVNTEAFF
CDR3 DNA: TGTGCCAGCAGCTGGGGCCCCGACGAAGTAGTGAACACTGAAGCTTTCTTT

J gene: TRBJ1-1
V gene: TRBV3-1/TRBV3-2
D gene: -
clone size: -
CDR3 protein: CASSQAEGEAFF
CDR3 DNA: TGTGCCAGCAGCCAAGCTGAGGGAGAAGCTTTCTTT

J gene: TRBJ2-5
V gene: TRBV5-1
D gene: TRBD2
clone size: -
CDR3 protein: CASSLEGTSGGETQYF
CDR3 DNA: TGCGCCAGCAGCTTGGAGGGGACTAGCGGGGGGGAGACCCAGTACTTC

J gene: TRBJ1-5
V gene: TRBV12-3/TRBV12-4
D gene: -
clone size: -
CDR3 protein: CASTSYSNQPQHF
CDR3 DNA: TGTGCCAGCACCTCCTATAGCAATCAGCCCCAGCATTTT

J gene: TRBJ1-6
V gene: TRBV9
D gene: TRBD1
clone size: -
CDR3 protein: CASSEGQGRSPLHF
CDR3 DNA: TGTGCCAGCAGCGAGGGACAGGGTCGTTCACCCCTCCACTTT

J gene: TRBJ2-2
V gene: TRBV30
D gene: -
clone size: few
CDR3 protein: CAWSVYSTGELFF
CDR3 DNA: TGTGCCTGGAGTGTCTACTCCACCGGGGAGCTGTTTTTT

J gene: TRBJ1-3
V gene: TRBV6-2/TRBV6-3
D gene: -
clone size: -
CDR3 protein: CASSYSFKIGAGRNTIYF
CDR3 DNA: TGTGCCAGCAGTTACTCATTTAAGATTGGAGCGGGGAGAAACACCATATATTTT

J gene: TRBJ1-5
V gene: TRBV3-1/TRBV3-2
D gene: TRBD1
clone size: -
CDR3 protein: CASSLRQGSNQPQHF
CDR3 DNA: TGTGCCAGCAGCCTAAGACAGGGCAGCAATCAGCCCCAGCATTTT

J gene: TRBJ2-7
V gene: TRBV6-6
D gene: -
clone size: -
CDR3 protein: CASSRTGAYEQYF
CDR3 DNA: TGTGCCAGCAGTCGTACAGGAGCCTACGAGCAGTACTTC

J gene: TRBJ1-3
V gene: TRBV4-1
D gene: TRBD1
clone size: -
CDR3 protein: CASSREGQTGNTIYF
CDR3 DNA: TGCGCCAGCAGCCGAGAGGGACAGACCGGAAACACCATATATTTT

J gene: TRBJ2-2
V gene: TRBV27
D gene: -
clone size: medium-sized
CDR3 protein: CASSSGESVSGELFF
CDR3 DNA: TGTGCCAGCAGTTCGGGGGAGAGCGTCTCCGGGGAGCTGTTTTTT

J gene: TRBJ1-4
V gene: TRBV19
D gene: TRBD1
clone size: once
CDR3 protein: CASSDQGGMRYEKLFF
CDR3 DNA: TGTGCCAGCTCGGATCAGGGGGGGATGAGATATGAAAAACTGTTTTTT

J gene: TRBJ2-3
V gene: TRBV28
D gene: -
clone size: -
CDR3 protein: CASSPPGRRASTDTQYF
CDR3 DNA: TGTGCCAGCAGCCCCCCCGGAAGGCGTGCAAGCACAGATACGCAGTATTTT

J gene: TRBJ1-1
V gene: TRBV5-4
D gene: -
clone size: -
CDR3 protein: CASSLWNRANTEAFF
CDR3 DNA: TGTGCCAGCAGCTTGTGGAACAGGGCAAACACTGAAGCTTTCTTT

J gene: TRBJ1-5
V gene: TRBV11-2
D gene: -
clone size: once
CDR3 protein: CASSLGVGNNQPQHF
CDR3 DNA: TGTGCCAGCAGCTTAGGTGTCGGTAACAATCAGCCCCAGCATTTT

J gene: TRBJ2-5
V gene: TRBV7-8
D gene: TRBD2
clone size: -
CDR3 protein: CASSQLAGQETQYF
CDR3 DNA: TGTGCCAGCAGCCAGCTAGCGGGGCAAGAGACCCAGTACTTC

J gene: TRBJ2-7
V gene: TRBV11-3
D gene: TRBD2
clone size: few
CDR3 protein: CASSGRDGYEQYF
CDR3 DNA: TGTGCCAGCAGCGGGAGGGATGGCTACGAGCAGTACTTC

J gene: TRBJ1-1
V gene: TRBV19
D gene: -
clone size: -
CDR3 protein: CASSIDAKNTEAFF
CDR3 DNA: TGTGCCAGTAGTATAGATGCGAAGAACACTGAAGCTTTCTTT

J gene: TRBJ2-5
V gene: TRBV30
D gene: -
clone size: once
CDR3 protein: CAWSPRQNGAQYF
CDR3 DNA: TGTGCCTGGAGTCCCCGCCAGAACGGGGCCCAGTACTTC

J gene: TRBJ2-3
V gene: TRBV11-1
D gene: -
clone size: -
CDR3 protein: CASSLVQGNADTQYF
CDR3 DNA: TGTGCCAGCAGCTTAGTACAGGGAAACGCAGATACGCAGTATTTT

J gene: TRBJ2-7
V gene: TRBV7-7
D gene: -
clone size: once
CDR3 protein: CASSFSQGYEQYF
CDR3 DNA: TGTGCCAGCAGCTTCTCTCAGGGCTACGAGCAGTACTTC

J gene: TRBJ1-3
V gene: TRBV6-2/TRBV6-3
D gene: TRBD1
clone size: -
CDR3 protein: CASSYSDRAGGNTIYF
CDR3 DNA: TGTGCCAGCAGTTACTCGGACAGGGCTGGAGGAAACACCATATATTTT

J gene: TRBJ1-2
V gene: TRBV2
D gene: -
clone size: few
CDR3 protein: CASLKGANYGYTF
CDR3 DNA: TGTGCCAGTCTTAAGGGAGCTAACTATGGCTACACCTTC

J gene: TRBJ2-1
V gene: TRBV7-2
D gene: -
clone size: few
CDR3 protein: CASSWGQSSYNEQFF
CDR3 DNA: TGTGCCAGCAGCTGGGGCCAGAGCTCCTACAATGAGCAGTTCTTC

J gene: TRBJ1-2
V gene: TRBV9
D gene: -
clone size: -
CDR3 protein: CASSVGSYPRDGYTF
CDR3 DNA: TGTGCCAGCAGCGTAGGCAGCTATCCCAGGGATGGCTACACCTTC

J gene: TRBJ2-2
V gene: TRBV18
D gene: -
clone size: -
CDR3 protein: CASSPDIQDTGELFF
CDR3 DNA: TGTGCCAGCTCCCCCGACATCCAGGACACCGGGGAGCTGTTTTTT

J gene: TRBJ1-2
V gene: TRBV10-3
D gene: -
clone size: -
CDR3 protein: CAISTERGGYTF
CDR3 DNA: TGTGCCATCAGTACTGAGAGGGGTGGCTACACCTTC

J gene: TRBJ2-7
V gene: TRBV6-5
D gene: TRBD1
clone size: few
CDR3 protein: CASTEDPGQAGEQYF
CDR3 DNA: TGTGCCAGCACAGAGGATCCGGGACAGGCGGGGGAGCAGTACTTC

J gene: TRBJ2-5
V gene: TRBV6-5
D gene: -
clone size: -
CDR3 protein: CASNMPQETQYF
CDR3 DNA: TGTGCCAGCAACATGCCGCAAGAGACCCAGTACTTC

J gene: TRBJ2-5
V gene: TRBV21-1
D gene: -
clone size: -
CDR3 protein: CASSKALGAGVRETQYF
CDR3 DNA: TGTGCCAGCAGCAAAGCGCTTGGAGCGGGAGTGAGAGAGACCCAGTACTTC

J gene: TRBJ2-7
V gene: TRBV6-5
D gene: -
clone size: -
CDR3 protein: CASTGQDQPEEQYF
CDR3 DNA: TGTGCCAGCACCGGGCAGGACCAACCTGAAGAGCAGTACTTC

J gene: TRBJ2-3
V gene: TRBV24-1
D gene: -
clone size: -
CDR3 protein: CATSDTGSDTQYF
CDR3 DNA: TGTGCCACCAGTGACACAGGGTCAGATACGCAGTATTTT

J gene: TRBJ1-6
V gene: TRBV14
D gene: TRBD1
clone size: -
CDR3 protein: CASRAGQGNNSPLHF
CDR3 DNA: TGTGCCAGCAGAGCCGGACAGGGCAATAATTCACCCCTCCACTTT